These T cell receptor beta chains were read from a single sample in a study of blood T cell repertoires in COVID-19. Sequenced by immunoSEQ multiplex PCR; TCRdb stores in-frame clones only, minus some. The repertoire holds 110,000 or so clones, with over 80% as singletons. Sample: peripheral blood. Receptors were obtained from a woman aged 50 to 65 with acute or convalescent COVID-19. Both conserved end residues are part of each CDR3. The order of the fields is V gene, J gene, CDR3 protein.

TRBV19	TRBJ1-4	CASSMNSGEKLFF
TRBV28	TRBJ2-7	CASSLTDFSSEQYF
TRBV7-2	TRBJ2-3	CASSLAEASGNTDTQYF
TRBV11-2	TRBJ1-6	CASSIPRSGVSNSPLHF
TRBV10-3	TRBJ1-2	CAISGDSLYGYTF
TRBV5-1	TRBJ1-3	CASSPDSASGNTIYF
TRBV19	TRBJ1-2	CASSKSGEWHRGYTF
TRBV27	TRBJ2-7	CASSYRPGDYEQYF
TRBV2	TRBJ2-3	CASSEPGTRVYF
TRBV5-5	TRBJ2-1	CASSARLAGGSYNEQFF
TRBV10-3	TRBJ1-2	CAITSTGKGYGYTF
TRBV29-1	TRBJ1-2	CSVRTDRYTF
TRBV19	TRBJ2-2	CASELSRGNGELFF
TRBV7-3	TRBJ1-1	CASSYSQGNEAFF
TRBV30	TRBJ1-2	CAWSLGPTGSYGYTF
TRBV19	TRBJ1-2	CASSPPGQVYGYTF
TRBV19	TRBJ1-2	CASSMGPGQGISTGYTF
TRBV9	TRBJ2-6	CASGPGANVLTF
TRBV6-5	TRBJ1-1	CASGNRNTEAFF
TRBV6-1	TRBJ2-7	CASSELMEGVYEQYF
TRBV6-4	TRBJ1-3	CASSDSNISSGNTIYF
TRBV19	TRBJ2-7	CASRPAGTYEQYF
TRBV6-5	TRBJ2-7	CASSSPRTGFGEQYF
TRBV11-2	TRBJ2-1	CASSPSLAPHEQFF
TRBV24-1	TRBJ2-7	CATSSGRGTYEQYF
TRBV10-2	TRBJ2-6	CASKESSGANVLTF
TRBV25-1	TRBJ2-7	CASSEGSAGPYEQYF
TRBV9	TRBJ2-1	CASSVVREGRNEQFF
TRBV2	TRBJ2-5	CASTTPKGWGETQYF
TRBV19	TRBJ2-1	CASSYYNEQFF
TRBV6-1	TRBJ1-1	CASSEDRGGTEAFF
TRBV19	TRBJ2-7	CASSILGGAHYEQYF
TRBV30	TRBJ2-2	CAGLTSGRGSGGELFF
TRBV5-1	TRBJ2-1	CASYARTGGLNIEQFF
TRBV27	TRBJ1-5	CASSFNQAAMGNQPQHF
TRBV28	TRBJ2-7	CASTLSGGLSYEQYF
TRBV30	TRBJ1-2	CAWSVLGQGHGTNYGYTF